This T cell receptor beta chain was identified in a study of T cells in Graves' hyperthyroidism and ophthalmopathy. Patients aged 18 to 65 had newly diagnosed hyperthyroidism lasting under 2 months. The PBMCs were taken from roughly 9.3 ml of fresh peripheral blood. This clonotype was seen only once. Its matching antigen is unknown. Study conclusions and caveats: The model identified upcoming ophthalmopathy a median approximately six months ahead of onset.

The J segment lost 4 bases and the V segment lost 4 bases, leaving 1 base of the junction unmatched. Germline V gene lookup returns CDR1 WSHSY and CDR2 SAAADI. This CDR3 comprises 14 residues. Amplified TCR beta CDR3 regions came from RNA transcripts. The study used the HTBI primer set for a first-round RT-PCR of the TCR CDR3. A single record per CDR3 protein comes from TCRdb applying MiXCR to the multiplex PCR reads. Of 700,000 to 850,000 distinct CDR3 sequences listed, about 35% are singletons. This TCR was recovered from a woman in her thirties or forties with Graves' hyperthyroidism. The rearrangement joins TRBV10-2 to TRBJ1-5, with 10 bases lining up with TRBD1. What was sequenced was blood. Here the CDR3 DNA reads TGCGCCAGCAGTGGACAGGGGGCGAATCAGCCCCAGCATTTT. It translates to CASSGQGANQPQHF.